The following is a T cell receptor (beta chain) sequence with its context. Clones were sequenced by immunoSEQ multiplex PCR, and TCRdb holds only the in-frame ones, with some missing. Of about 92,000 clones in the sample, roughly 90% were seen once. This record belongs to a study of T cell changes during pregnancy in multiple sclerosis. The CDR3 is made up of 15 amino acids. V dropped 6 bases and J dropped 5; count of bases not matched to a gene: 8. Germline V gene lookup returns CDR1 MNHNS and CDR2 SASEGT. Here the sequenced sample was peripheral blood, taken in the first trimester of pregnancy. The rearrangement links TRBV6-1 to TRBJ1-5; 9 bases map to TRBD1. The sequence derives from a female donor with multiple sclerosis, enrolled in a pregnancy study. The CDR3 region is CASSSPGQGYQPQHF. The CDR3 bases are TGTGCCAGCAGCAGTCCGGGACAGGGCTATCAGCCCCAGCATTTT.